This T cell receptor (beta chain) was captured in a study of cytomegalovirus exposure and HLA in healthy donors. Findings and caveats of the study: The study had only CMV serostatus as immune exposure information. Later analysis indicated greater clonal expansion among HLA-associated TCR beta chains than among equally common other chains.

V was clipped by 5 bases and J by 0 bases; unmatched bases: 10. CDR3 length: 17 residues. Germline CDR1 is SGHVS and CDR2 is FNYEAQ. PCR involved 60 Vbeta and 13 Jbeta primers. Produced via immunoSEQ multiplex PCR; TCRdb's table is partial and in-frame only. The sample lists around 200,000 clones; around three quarters were seen once. On this clone itself: No antigen is known for it.

The chain has TRBV7-6 and TRBJ2-7; 10 bases are a match to TRBD2. The receptor's source is a young man in good health and CMV-seronegative. The sample consisted of PBMCs. Here the CDR3 DNA reads TGTGCCAGCAGCCAATACCCCGGACTAGCGGTCTCCTACGAGCAGTACTTC. This translates into CASSQYPGLAVSYEQYF.